Below are 32 T cell receptor beta chains sequenced from a single sample in a study of control samples from healthy donors and cancer patients. Method: immunoSEQ multiplex PCR; TCRdb's copy keeps in-frame clones and lacks some. Found here are about 120,000 clones, more than 70% of them singletons; the top ten hold less than 3.5%. Sequenced input: blood. These receptors came from a man in his forties or fifties in good health.

V usage is TRBV3-1 (or the pseudogene TRBV3-2) and J usage is TRBJ2-1; TRBD1 aligns across 7 bases. This CDR3 contains 16 residues. The J segment lost 3 bases and the V segment lost 0 bases, leaving 5 bases of the junction unmatched. The germline gives CDR1 LGHDT, CDR2 YNNKEL (reference sequence). CDR3 amino acids: CASSQDGRGFYNEQFF. CDR3 bases: TGTGCCAGCAGCCAAGATGGCAGGGGGTTCTACAATGAGCAGTTCTTC.

The chain couples TRBV10-1 to TRBJ2-1; tentatively, D is TRBD1 or TRBD2 (6 bases each). The V gene's germline CDR1 is WNHNN and CDR2 SYGVQD (reference sequence). The CDR3 loop spans 16 amino acids. Trimming took off 4 bases at V and 11 bases at J, with 24 bases between the two ends. The CDR3 loop reads CASSASGGAYTMKQFF. The CDR3 DNA reads as TGCGCCAGCAGTGCCTCCGGGGGCGCCTATACAATGAAGCAGTTCTTC.

This rearrangement joins TRBV25-1 to TRBJ2-6; no definite D call. Trimming stripped 2 bases from V and 0 bases from J, with 5 bases between. CDR1 and CDR2 (germline): MGHDK, SYGVNS. The CDR3 contains 15 residues. The CDR3 spells CASSESASGANVLTF. CDR3 nucleotide sequence: TGTGCCAGCAGTGAAAGCGCCTCTGGGGCCAACGTCCTGACTTTC.

The chain employs TRBV6-5 and TRBJ2-7; TRBD2 aligns across 14 bases. Trimming at V came to 6 bases and at J to 7 bases, leaving 8 bases not matched to a gene. The V gene's germline CDR1 is MNHEY and CDR2 SVGAGI. This CDR3 has 15 residues. CDR3 in amino acids: CASSIGTSGGWEQYF. CDR3 bases: TGTGCCAGCAGCATCGGGACTAGCGGGGGATGGGAGCAGTACTTC.

The V and J genes are TRBV24-1 and TRBJ1-5, with 8 bases identical to TRBD1. CDR1 is KGHDR and CDR2 is SFDVKD in the germline V gene. The CDR3 runs to 18 residues. V was clipped by 1 base and J by 1 base; unmatched bases: 8. Here the CDR3 DNA reads TGTGCCACCAGTGATTTCAAAGGACAGGGTTTCAGCAATCAGCCCCAGCATTTT. Translated, it gives CATSDFKGQGFSNQPQHF.

The V gene is TRBV24-1, the J gene TRBJ2-2; D perhaps matches TRBD2 (5 bases). CDR3 size: 21 residues. V was clipped by 1 base and J by 1 base, with 24 bases between them. Germline CDR1 and CDR2: KGHDR and SFDVKD. CDR3 bases: TGTGCCACCAGTGATTTTCTCGGGGTAGGTTCTGGTGGAGAGAACACCGGGGAGCTGTTTTTT. This codes for CATSDFLGVGSGGENTGELFF.

This clone was seen only once. The chain links TRBV28 to TRBJ1-6; D is uncertain. V shed 5 bases and J shed 7 bases, with 9 bases lying between them. This CDR3 spans 13 amino acids. Germline V gene data show CDR1 as MDHEN and CDR2 as SYDVKM. In nucleotides, the CDR3 is TGTGCCAGCAGTGATGGACGGAATTCACCCCTCCACTTT. Protein: CASSDGRNSPLHF.

Concerning this clone: At one end the junction does not follow the germline gene, possibly because of a read error. The chain recombines TRBV9 with TRBJ2-5; D is tentatively TRBD1 or TRBD2 (5 bases each). The CDR3 consists of 14 residues. Germline V gene data show CDR1 as SGDLS and CDR2 as YYNGEE. CDR3: CASSESPGTLGDNF. The DNA for the CDR3 is TGTGCCAGCAGCGAGAGCCCTGGGACGCTCGGGGATAACTTC.

V gene TRBV5-5 combines with J gene TRBJ2-5; D may correspond to TRBD1 or TRBD2 (5 bases each). The CDR3 has 17 amino acids. Germline V CDR1 and CDR2: SGHKS, YYEKEE (reference sequence). Trimming cost V 3 bases and J 0 bases, with 18 bases left between them. CDR3: CASSSPRGIQYQETQYF. In nucleotides, the CDR3 is TGTGCCAGCAGCTCCCCCCGGGGCATTCAGTACCAAGAGACCCAGTACTTC.

The chain couples TRBV7-8 to TRBJ1-2, with D tentatively TRBD1 (5 bases). Germline CDR1 SGHVS, CDR2 FQNEAQ. Between the trimmed V and J ends, which lost 0 bases and 2 bases, there was a span of 10 bases. This CDR3 contains 15 residues. The CDR3 bases are TGTGCCAGCAGCTTAGCAGGGGTACCAAACTATGGCTACACCTTC. Translating gives CASSLAGVPNYGYTF.

The CDR3 is CASSQSNRVYTF. DNA of the CDR3: TGTGCCAGCAGCCAATCCAACCGGGTCTACACCTTC. The V gene is TRBV3-1 (or the pseudogene TRBV3-2), the J gene TRBJ1-2; no clear D. CDR3 length: 12 amino acids. V lost 2 bases and J 10 bases, leaving 11 bases between the germline ends. Germline V gene lookup returns CDR1 LGHDT and CDR2 YNNKEL (reference sequence).

This clone has just one count. The chain employs TRBV11-3 and TRBJ2-2; the D gene could be TRBD1 or TRBD2 (5 bases each). The CDR3 runs to 13 residues. The V gene's germline CDR1 is SGHNT and CDR2 YENEEA. V was clipped by 3 bases and J by 7 bases, with 9 bases between them. In DNA form, the CDR3 reads TGTGCCAGCAGCTTCGTGAGGGGCGGGGAGCTGTTTTTT. Translation gives CASSFVRGGELFF.

This sequence joins TRBV7-2 and TRBJ1-2; no firm D call. The length of the CDR3 is 14 residues. The germline V and J ends were trimmed by 4 bases and 2 bases, with 11 bases remaining between them. CDR1 is SGHTA and CDR2 is FQGNSA in the germline V gene. The DNA for the CDR3 is TGTGCCAGCAGCTCCGGGCCAGAGAACTATGGCTACACCTTC. Translation gives CASSSGPENYGYTF.

V usage is TRBV19 and J usage is TRBJ1-1; 7 bases are a match to TRBD1. Losses at the gene ends were 9 bases for V and 5 bases for J; bases not matched to a gene: 12. Germline CDR1 LNHDA, CDR2 SQIVND (reference sequence). The CDR3 runs to 14 residues. The DNA of the CDR3 is TGTGCCAGCAGAACCCGGACAGGCGAAACTGAAGCTTTCTTT. Its protein product is CASRTRTGETEAFF.

The CDR3 sequence is CASSLDSGGIEQYF. The CDR3 bases are TGCGCCAGCAGCTTGGATTCAGGGGGCATCGAGCAGTACTTC. This chain links TRBV5-1 with TRBJ2-7, with TRBD1 matching 8 bases. The germline gives CDR1 SGHRS, CDR2 YFSETQ. This CDR3 has 14 amino acids. V dropped 0 bases and J dropped 6; count of bases not matched to a gene: 5.

The CDR3 here is CASSLVGGQGGDQPQHF. The CDR3 nucleotides read TGTGCCAGCAGCTTAGTAGGGGGACAGGGGGGAGATCAGCCCCAGCATTTT. This chain joins TRBV7-9 and TRBJ1-5, with 11 bases lining up with TRBD1. Germline V CDR1 and CDR2: SEHNR, FQNEAQ (reference sequence). The CDR3 is 17 amino acids. Trimming removed 1 base from V and 5 bases from J; junction bases left unmatched: 7.

The CDR3 nucleotides read TGTGCCAGTAGAGAGCTAGCGGGCAGCACAGATACGCAGTATTTT. Protein sequence: CASRELAGSTDTQYF. The J gene is TRBJ2-3, the V gene TRBV19, with 8 bases identical to TRBD2. V lost 6 bases, J lost 0 bases, and 5 bases stayed unmatched. CDR3 length equals 15 residues. In germline, CDR1 is LNHDA, CDR2 SQIVND (reference sequence). Based on the CDR3 plus reference TRBV19 and TRBJ2-3, the full variable domain is DGGITQSPKYLFRKEGQNVTLSCEQNLNHDAMYWYRQDPGQGLRLIYYSQIVNDFQKGDIAEGYSVSREKKESFPLTVTSAQKNPTAFYLCASRELAGSTDTQYFGPGTRLTVL.

To note about this clone: A junction end diverges from the germline sequence, so it may reflect a read error. The chain joins TRBV15 to TRBJ2-1; D uncertain. This CDR3 has 15 residues. CDR1 LNHNV and CDR2 YYDKDF come from the germline V gene (reference sequence). CDR3 sequence: CATSREQVSYNEQFF. In DNA, the CDR3 is TGTGCCACCAGCCGAGAGCAGGTATCCTACAATGAGCAGTTCTTC.

The chain employs TRBV10-3 and TRBJ2-3, with 13 bases identical to TRBD2. This CDR3 region has 16 residues. CDR1 is ENHRY and CDR2 is SYGVKD in the germline V gene. V was pared by 6 bases and J by 1 base, with 4 bases of the junction left unmatched. The CDR3 nucleotides read TGTGCCATCAGCCAGGGACTAGCGGGGCGCACAGATACGCAGTATTTT. As protein: CAISQGLAGRTDTQYF.

The J gene is TRBJ2-2, the V gene TRBV25-1; 10 bases align to TRBD2. CDR1 is MGHDK and CDR2 is SYGVNS in the germline V gene. The CDR3 contains 18 residues. J lost 1 base, V lost 5 bases, and 10 bases had no gene match. The CDR3 spells CASSFTRPSGGNTGELFF. CDR3 in DNA: TGTGCCAGCAGTTTCACTCGGCCTAGCGGGGGGAACACCGGGGAGCTGTTTTTT.

V gene TRBV21-1 combines with J gene TRBJ2-3; TRBD1 is the table's D call and was not checked against the DNA. TRBV21-1 is termed a pseudogene. CDR3 length: 18 residues. The CDR3 nucleotides read TGTGCCAGCAGTCTGACAGGGAGGAGGGAGGTAGGCACAGATACGCAGTATTTT. This codes for CASSLTGRREVGTDTQYF.

CDR3 sequence (DNA): TGCAGCGGCACACAGGGTCACGAGCAGTACTTC. Translating it yields CSGTQGHEQYF. This chain uses TRBV29-1 with TRBJ2-7; D is perhaps TRBD1 (6 bases). CDR3 length: 11 residues. Trimming shortened V by 7 bases and J by 5 bases, and 12 bases separated the two germline ends. Germline V CDR1 and CDR2: SQVTM, ANQGSEA.

The chain is built from TRBV28 and TRBJ1-5, with 8 bases fitting TRBD1. With V trimmed by 6 bases and J by 6 bases, 10 bases remained unmatched. The CDR3 covers 15 residues. CDR1 MDHEN and CDR2 SYDVKM come from the germline V gene. This chain's CDR3 is CASRSGQGTRQPQHF. In nucleotides, the CDR3 is TGTGCCAGCAGATCTGGACAGGGTACACGTCAGCCCCAGCATTTT. The full variable domain, with the rest looked up from reference TRBV28 and TRBJ1-5, is DVKVTQSSRYLVKRTGEKVFLECVQDMDHENMFWYRQDPGLGLRLIYFSYDVKMKEKGDIPEGYSVSREKKERFSLILESASTNQTSMYLCASRSGQGTRQPQHFGDGTRLSIL.

V gene TRBV6-5 combines with J gene TRBJ2-1; tentatively, D is TRBD2 (6 bases). Germline V gives CDR1 MNHEY, CDR2 SVGAGI. V was clipped by 0 bases and J by 4 bases, with 13 bases between them. This CDR3 is 16 amino acids long. The CDR3 region is CASSYSGTGFYNEQFF. CDR3 in DNA: TGTGCCAGCAGTTACTCCGGGACTGGATTTTACAATGAGCAGTTCTTC.

The CDR3 here is CASSRGDFRTGELFF. The CDR3 DNA reads TGTGCCAGCAGTAGAGGGGACTTCCGCACCGGGGAGCTGTTTTTT. The chain joins TRBV25-1 to TRBJ2-2, with D maybe TRBD2 (6 bases). Per germline, CDR1 MGHDK and CDR2 SYGVNS. V was shortened by 5 bases and J by 4 bases, with 14 bases between the two germline ends. The CDR3 is made up of 15 amino acids.

The chain links TRBV7-2 to TRBJ2-1; D tentatively fits TRBD1 or TRBD2 (5 bases each). Trimming left V 2 bases short and J 10 bases short, with 9 bases between. The CDR3 consists of 12 residues. The germline V gene has CDR1 SGHTA and CDR2 FQGNSA. Here the CDR3 DNA reads TGTGCCAGCAGCTTATATGGGACCGAGCAGTTCTTC. Translation gives CASSLYGTEQFF.

This chain links TRBV7-3 with TRBJ2-2; D call uncertain. The CDR3 is made up of 15 amino acids. Germline CDR1 SGHTA, CDR2 FQGTGA. Trimming shortened V by 1 base and J by 1 base, and 7 bases separated the two germline ends. The CDR3 protein is CASSLSRKNTGELFF. The DNA for the CDR3 is TGTGCCAGCAGCTTAAGCCGCAAGAACACCGGGGAGCTGTTTTTT.

The chain combines TRBV2 with TRBJ1-4; the match to TRBD1 covers 7 bases. Germline CDR1 reads SNHLY; CDR2 reads FYNNEI. The V segment lost 7 bases and the J segment 7 bases; nucleotides outside the gene matches: 9. CDR3 size: 14 residues. The CDR3, as DNA: TGTGCCAGCAACCCGGGACAGAGGCTTGAAAAACTGTTTTTT. Its translation is CASNPGQRLEKLFF.

CDR3 amino acids: CASSLVSRGGQANTGELFF. The CDR3 region has the DNA TGCGCCAGCAGCTTGGTTTCGCGGGGGGGCCAAGCGAACACCGGGGAGCTGTTTTTT. The V call is TRBV5-1, the J call TRBJ2-2; TRBD2 aligns across 9 bases. The germline gives CDR1 SGHRS, CDR2 YFSETQ. Trimming took 0 bases from V and 0 from J; bases not matched to a gene: 9. The CDR3 has 19 amino acids.

The genes are TRBV29-1 and TRBJ2-1; D is possibly TRBD2 (6 bases). V lost 5 bases, J lost 3 bases, and 11 bases lay in between. CDR3 length equals 13 residues. Looked up from germline, CDR1 is SQVTM and CDR2 is ANQGSEA. CDR3 sequence reads: CSVSPGLYNEQFF. As DNA, the CDR3 is TGCAGCGTTTCTCCGGGACTCTACAATGAGCAGTTCTTC.

The V and J genes are TRBV30 and TRBJ1-1, with D perhaps matching TRBD1 (5 bases). CDR1 GTSNPN and CDR2 SVGIG come from the germline V gene (reference sequence). V lost 4 bases and J lost 9, with 18 bases in between. The CDR3 contains 13 residues. CDR3 in amino acids: CAWNSGDRGKAFF. The DNA of the CDR3 is TGTGCCTGGAATTCGGGGGATAGGGGTAAAGCTTTCTTT.

V is TRBV6-6 and J is TRBJ2-3; D gene ambiguous. The CDR3 is 12 residues long. Trimming shortened V by 0 bases and J by 5 bases, and 3 bases separated the two germline ends. Germline V gene lookup returns CDR1 MNHNY and CDR2 SVGAGI (reference sequence). The CDR3 reads CASSYSLDTQYF. CDR3 DNA sequence: TGTGCCAGCAGTTACTCACTAGATACGCAGTATTTT.